The entry below describes one T cell receptor beta chain. The sample originates from a study of shared clonotypes between healthy human individuals. On the study more broadly: Donor ages ranged 18 to 49 years: a couple of women, a few men. A donor's plate count was three for CD4 naive and three for CD4 memory; CD8 naive had two and CD8 memory one.

Germline trimming cut 4 bases from V and 0 bases from J; bases unmatched to any gene: 8. CDR3 length: 16 residues. The germline CDR1 and CDR2 sequences are SGHAT and FQNNGV. Measured with immunoSEQ multiplex PCR; TCRdb has only the in-frame clones, and not every one. This table holds under 600,000 clones, around 97% found once. The chain joins TRBV11-2 to TRBJ1-2, with 7 nucleotides matching TRBD1. Sequenced sample: naive CD4+ T cells sorted from blood. The subset denotes: CD45RA+ positively selected. This receptor was identified in a woman aged 25 to 45 in good health. CDR3 nucleotide sequence: TGTGCCAGCAGCTCCAGGGGGGGTCAAGCTAACTATGGCTACACCTTC. This translates into CASSSRGGQANYGYTF.